Here is one TCR beta chain with its context. What it binds is not known. The germline CDR1 and CDR2 sequences are SNHLY and FYNNEI. The germline V and J ends were trimmed by 5 bases and 6 bases, with 5 bases remaining between them. This CDR3 comprises 11 residues. Some clones are missing from TCRdb's copy, which holds only in-frame ones; the method was immunoSEQ multiplex PCR. The repertoire holds about 110,000 clones, with 87% as singletons. The record originates from a study of T cell responses to AZD1222 COVID-19 vaccine. General observations from the study: Variant regions that are unmutated are reportedly the target of nearly half of spike-specific TCRs. Breadth and depth of Spike-specific TCRs rose after two AZD1222 doses. Baseline seropositives among AZD1222 recipients totaled only six or seven.

This receptor was taken from an adult in good health. V and J are TRBV2 and TRBJ2-1; the D is unclear. Sequences were derived from peripheral blood, sampled on day 0 of AZD1222 vaccination. The CDR3 region is CASSWVNEQFF. The CDR3, as DNA: TGTGCCAGCAGTTGGGTCAATGAGCAGTTCTTC.